This T cell receptor beta chain comes out of a study of T-cell memory formation after mild COVID-19. V gave up 2 bases and J gave up 6 bases, with 14 bases separating them. The CDR3 length is 14 residues. About this clonotype itself: Its antigen is currently unknown.

Study-wide results and limits: SARS-CoV-2 specificity of second-wave clones peaking day 37 was unconfirmed. The study found balanced CD4/CD8 in clones contracting day 15 to 85 and a CD4+ lean in later expanders.

Researchers used 5'RACE with constant-segment primers to make TCR alpha and TCR beta cDNA libraries that carry sample barcodes and UMIs. TCRdb re-called the 5' RACE reads through MiXCR, storing one row per CDR3 protein. The sample lists 140,000 to 150,000 distinct CDR3 sequences, over 6% occurring once. The sequencing sample was made of PBMCs or a T cell subset sorted from them (not recorded which). This chain connects TRBV12-3 or TRBV12-4 to TRBJ2-7, with D perhaps TRBD2 (5 bases). This TCR came from an adult woman who had mild COVID-19 (a few samples of this study predate the infection). Cell type and time point are not known. CDR3 DNA: TGTGCCAGCAGTTTAACCCGAAGGACTGGCGAGCAGTACTTC. Translated, it gives CASSLTRRTGEQYF.